The next 31 T cell receptor beta chains were all read from a single sample in a study of shared clonotypes between healthy human individuals. Using immunoSEQ multiplex PCR, the repertoire was profiled, and TCRdb retains in-frame clones only, with some absent. The sample has about 2.4 million clones, roughly nine tenths seen once. Sequenced: naive CD4+ T cells sorted from blood. Subset defined: CD45RA+ positively selected. Receptors originate from a man between 18 and 29 years old in good health.

This clone was seen once. CDR3 coding DNA: TGTGCCATCAACCGACTAGGATTGGGCACCGGGGAGCTGTTTTTT. It codes for CAINRLGLGTGELFF. The V gene is TRBV10-3, the J gene TRBJ2-2; D perhaps matches TRBD2 (6 bases). The CDR3 has 15 residues. The V end was cut by 7 bases, the J end by 4 bases, with 16 bases between. Germline lookup yields CDR1 ENHRY and CDR2 SYGVKD.

The chain recombines TRBV18 with TRBJ2-7; a possible D gene is TRBD1 (6 bases). Deletions cut 3 bases from V and 2 bases from J, with 11 bases between. CDR1 and CDR2 from the germline V gene are KGHSH and LQKENI. This CDR3 has 14 residues. CDR3 protein: CASSPLTGAYEQYF. CDR3 nucleotides: TGTGCCAGCTCACCCTTGACAGGCGCCTACGAGCAGTACTTC. The full variable domain, rest sourced from reference TRBV18 and TRBJ2-7, is NAGVMQNPRHLVRRRGQEARLRCSPMKGHSHVYWYRQLPEEGLKFMVYLQKENIIDESGMPKERFSAEFPKEGPSILRIQQVVRGDSAAYFCASSPLTGAYEQYFGPGTRLTVT.

The gene calls are TRBV10-2 and TRBJ1-6; D uncertain. The CDR3 extends over 13 amino acids. Trimming cost V 6 bases and J 6 bases, with 9 bases left between them. The germline V gene has CDR1 WSHSY and CDR2 SAAADI. The chain's CDR3 is CASSEGPNSPLHF. As DNA, the CDR3 is TGCGCCAGCAGCGAAGGACCTAATTCACCCCTCCACTTT.

This clone occurred a few times. This chain connects TRBV5-4 to TRBJ1-1, with D possibly TRBD1 on 6 matching bases. Germline V CDR1 and CDR2: SGHNT, YYREEE (reference sequence). This CDR3 is 13 amino acids long. Trimming pared 10 bases from V and 1 base from J, leaving 14 bases between. The CDR3 nucleotides read TGTGCCTGTGGGCGGGGGGCGAACACTGAAGCTTTCTTT. It yields the protein CACGRGANTEAFF.

This rearrangement joins TRBV29-1 to TRBJ2-5; the D gene is possibly TRBD1 (6 bases). The CDR3 consists of 12 residues. Trimming left V 6 bases short and J 5 bases short, with 13 bases between. Germline V CDR1 and CDR2: SQVTM, ANQGSEA. This chain's CDR3 is CSVAGTTETQYF. The CDR3 nucleotides read TGCAGCGTCGCCGGGACAACGGAGACCCAGTACTTC. The full variable domain, with the rest looked up from reference TRBV29-1 and TRBJ2-5, is SAVISQKPSRDICQRGTSLTIQCQVDSQVTMMFWYRQQPGQSLTLIATANQGSEATYESGFVIDKFPISRPNLTFSTLTVSNMSPEDSSIYLCSVAGTTETQYFGPGTRLLVL.

The table lists this clone with a count of one. CDR3 in DNA: TGTGCCAGCATGCGAAACGGGGGTGGGGAGCAGTTCTTC. It yields the protein CASMRNGGGEQFF. This chain links TRBV2 with TRBJ2-1; a weak D match, TRBD2 (6 bases). The germline CDR1 and CDR2 sequences are SNHLY and FYNNEI. The CDR3 extends over 13 amino acids. V was trimmed by 7 bases and J by 10 bases, leaving 17 bases between them. The full variable domain, with the rest looked up from reference TRBV2 and TRBJ2-1, is EPEVTQTPSHQVTQMGQEVILRCVPISNHLYFYWYRQILGQKVEFLVSFYNNEISEKSEIFDDQFSVERPDGSNFTLKIRSTKLEDSAMYFCASMRNGGGEQFFGPGTRLTVL.

As for this clone: A read error may produce the germline difference seen at one junction end. At the DNA level, this CDR3 is encoded by other sequences in the same sample as well. V and J are TRBV6-5 and TRBJ1-1; D is unclear. This CDR3 is 10 amino acids long. Germline V gene lookup returns CDR1 MNHEY and CDR2 SVGAGI. The CDR3 reads CATKNTEAFF. In DNA, the CDR3 is TGCGCCACCAAGAACACTGAAGCTTTCTTT.

V usage is TRBV6-1 and J usage is TRBJ2-7, with D perhaps TRBD1 (5 bases). This CDR3 is 14 amino acids long. Trimming shortened V by 0 bases and J by 5 bases, and 11 bases separated the two germline ends. Looked up from germline, CDR1 is MNHNS and CDR2 is SASEGT. The CDR3 DNA reads as TGTGCCAGCAGTGAAGCGCAGGGCGTAAACGAGCAGTACTTC. It yields the protein CASSEAQGVNEQYF.

The chain carries TRBV7-3 and TRBJ1-1; 8 nucleotides match TRBD1. Germline CDR1 SGHTA, CDR2 FQGTGA. V trimming: 5 bases; J trimming: 1 base; junction bases outside the gene matches: 6. The CDR3 covers 15 residues. Here the CDR3 DNA reads TGTGCCAGCAGCGCTCAGGGGGCGCCGAACACTGAAGCTTTCTTT. This translates into CASSAQGAPNTEAFF.

The chain employs TRBV5-4 and TRBJ1-2, with a weak D call TRBD1 (5 bases). This CDR3 has 12 amino acids. Germline assignment: CDR1 SGHNT and CDR2 YYREEE (reference sequence). V lost 4 bases and J lost 5, with 9 bases in between. CDR3 DNA sequence: TGTGCCAGCAGCCGGGACGGATATGGCTACACCTTC. Amino acids: CASSRDGYGYTF.

The CDR3 region is CASSIGPQVTSTEAFF. DNA for the CDR3: TGTGCCAGTAGTATAGGCCCGCAGGTCACGAGCACTGAAGCTTTCTTT. The chain links TRBV19 to TRBJ1-1, with unresolved D. The V gene lost 1 base and the J gene lost 4 bases, with 16 bases spanning the gap. CDR1 is LNHDA, CDR2 SQIVND, per germline (reference sequence). This CDR3 contains 16 residues.

The J gene is TRBJ2-3, the V gene TRBV2; no firm D call. There are 14 residues in the CDR3. Germline V CDR1 and CDR2: SNHLY, FYNNEI. The ends were cut back, 7 bases at V and 2 bases at J, with 13 bases in the middle. The CDR3 region has the DNA TGTGCCAGCATCCTGGAGAGTTTCACAGATACGCAGTATTTT. Its translation is CASILESFTDTQYF.

This clone was recorded only once. This chain links TRBV9 with TRBJ1-3; D remains unclear. CDR3 length: 12 amino acids. Trimming removed 4 bases from V and 5 bases from J, with 7 bases in between. Germline CDR1 reads SGDLS; CDR2 reads YYNGEE. The CDR3 loop reads CASSSYRNTIYF. CDR3 sequence (DNA): TGTGCCAGCAGCTCTTACAGAAACACCATATATTTT.

The chain links TRBV27 to TRBJ1-1; 8 bases fit TRBD1. V trimming: 3 bases; J trimming: 4 bases; junction bases outside the gene matches: 4. The CDR3 runs 14 residues. Germline loops: CDR1 MNHEY, CDR2 SMNVEV (reference sequence). The CDR3 DNA sequence: TGTGCCAGCAGTTTCCGACAGGGGATCACTGAAGCTTTCTTT. Encoded protein: CASSFRQGITEAFF.

The V call is TRBV13, the J call TRBJ2-7; D remains ambiguous. V was pared by 3 bases and J by 4 bases, with 10 bases between. The CDR3 sequence is 13 residues long. CDR1 is PRHDT, CDR2 FYEKMQ, per germline (reference sequence). CDR3 sequence reads: CASSFRVGYEQYF. The CDR3 bases are TGTGCCAGCAGCTTTCGGGTCGGGTACGAGCAGTACTTC.

Worth noting for this clone: Within the sample, other DNA sequences also encode this same CDR3. The CDR3 nucleotides read TGTGCCAGCAGCGTAGGGGGTAATTCACCCCTCCACTTT. As protein: CASSVGGNSPLHF. V gene TRBV9 combines with J gene TRBJ1-6; D not certain. Germline V gene lookup returns CDR1 SGDLS and CDR2 YYNGEE. V was trimmed by 0 bases and J by 6 bases, leaving 4 bases between them. The CDR3 is made up of 13 amino acids.

Only one count was recorded for this clone. V usage is TRBV5-5 and J usage is TRBJ2-5, with TRBD2 matching 7 bases. The CDR3 length is 11 residues. Germline V gives CDR1 SGHKS, CDR2 YYEKEE (reference sequence). Trimming at V came to 4 bases and at J to 9 bases, leaving 3 bases not matched to a gene. The CDR3 bases are TGTGCCAGCAGCCCGGGGGGAGCCCAGTACTTC. Its protein is CASSPGGAQYF.

The CDR3 loop is CASSLGGQPYYNEQFF. Here the CDR3 DNA reads TGCGCCAGCAGCTTGGGGGGACAGCCTTATTACAATGAGCAGTTCTTC. The rearrangement joins TRBV5-1 to TRBJ2-1; 7 nucleotides align to TRBD1. Germline V lookup: CDR1 SGHRS, CDR2 YFSETQ. This CDR3 contains 16 residues. V dropped 0 bases and J dropped 4; count of bases not matched to a gene: 7.

The V call is TRBV19, the J call TRBJ2-3; TRBD2 is a possible D gene (6 bases). The CDR3 has 15 amino acids. Germline V gene data show CDR1 as LNHDA and CDR2 as SQIVND (reference sequence). Trimming removed 7 bases at V and 0 bases at J, with 14 bases between. CDR3 residues: CASNSRGTSTDTQYF. CDR3 coding DNA: TGTGCCAGTAACTCCCGAGGGACTAGCACAGATACGCAGTATTTT.

The rearrangement uses TRBV4-1 and TRBJ2-3; the D gene is possibly TRBD2 (6 bases). V shed 0 bases and J shed 0 bases, with 10 bases lying between them. The CDR3 has 16 amino acids. The germline gives CDR1 MGHRA, CDR2 YSYEKL. In DNA, the CDR3 is TGCGCCAGCAGCCAAGATGGAGGGGTGAGCACAGATACGCAGTATTTT. Its translation: CASSQDGGVSTDTQYF.

V and J are TRBV5-6 and TRBJ1-6; D gene uncertain. The germline V gene encodes CDR1 SGHDT and CDR2 YYEEEE. The CDR3 runs 15 residues. V dropped 0 bases and J dropped 3 bases, with 7 bases sitting between them. The CDR3 coding sequence is TGTGCCAGCAGCTTGGACGCTCTCTATAATTCACCCCTCCACTTT. Its translation is CASSLDALYNSPLHF.

This chain joins TRBV5-1 and TRBJ2-3, with 11 bases aligning to TRBD1. V dropped 4 bases and J dropped 3; count of bases not matched to a gene: 10. CDR3 length: 17 amino acids. Germline V lookup: CDR1 SGHRS, CDR2 YFSETQ. In nucleotides, the CDR3 is TGCGCCAGCAGCGTTGGGACAGGGGGTCTATTTACAGATACGCAGTATTTT. This encodes CASSVGTGGLFTDTQYF.

The rearrangement links TRBV30 to TRBJ2-7, with D possibly being TRBD1 or TRBD2 (6 bases each). The germline V gene encodes CDR1 GTSNPN and CDR2 SVGIG (reference sequence). The ends were cut back, 1 base at V and 7 bases at J, with 11 bases in the middle. The CDR3 length is 12 residues. The CDR3 sequence: CAWSDQGREQYF. In DNA, the CDR3 is TGTGCCTGGAGTGATCAGGGGAGGGAGCAGTACTTC.

Regarding this clone: The same CDR3 is also encoded by other DNA sequences in this sample. The V and J genes are TRBV29-1 and TRBJ1-1; no definite D call. This CDR3 has 12 amino acids. The germline gives CDR1 SQVTM, CDR2 ANQGSEA. V lost 3 bases and J lost 1, with 6 bases in between. The CDR3 bases are TGCAGCGTTGACAGGACGAACACTGAAGCTTTCTTT. Amino acids: CSVDRTNTEAFF.

The chain employs TRBV9 and TRBJ2-1; D might be TRBD1 or TRBD2, each matching 5 bases. The germline V and J ends were trimmed by 0 bases and 4 bases, with 11 bases remaining between them. The CDR3 length is 15 residues. Germline lookup yields CDR1 SGDLS and CDR2 YYNGEE. The CDR3 loop reads CASSVGGDPYNEQFF. The CDR3 bases are TGTGCCAGCAGCGTAGGAGGGGACCCTTACAATGAGCAGTTCTTC.

On this clone: Other DNA sequences of this sample code for an identical CDR3. The rearrangement joins TRBV9 to TRBJ2-7, with D tentatively TRBD1 (6 bases). The germline V gene has CDR1 SGDLS and CDR2 YYNGEE. CDR3 length: 16 residues. V was cut by 0 bases and J by 1 base, with 14 bases left in between. Here the CDR3 DNA reads TGTGCCAGCAGCGTAGGGGCAGGGGCCCGATCCTACGAGCAGTACTTC. Its protein is CASSVGAGARSYEQYF.

V usage is TRBV18 and J usage is TRBJ2-1; D is tentatively TRBD1 or TRBD2 (5 bases each). The CDR3 covers 14 residues. The germline V gene encodes CDR1 KGHSH and CDR2 LQKENI. V lost 1 base, J lost 4 bases, and 8 bases lay in between. The chain's CDR3 is CASSPQGRYNEQFF. The DNA for the CDR3 is TGTGCCAGCTCACCACAGGGACGGTACAATGAGCAGTTCTTC.

V is TRBV18 and J is TRBJ2-5; D possibly matches TRBD1 or TRBD2 (5 bases each). The DNA end lines up better with TRBJ2-7; the J call may be wrong. Germline V gene sequence: CDR1 KGHSH, CDR2 LQKENI. The CDR3 is 15 amino acids. This CDR3 is CASSPFGTASYEQYF. CDR3 DNA: TGTGCCAGCTCCCCCTTCGGGACGGCTTCCTACGAGCAGTACTTC.

V is TRBV30 and J is TRBJ2-3; D possibly matches TRBD1 or TRBD2 (7 bases each). The CDR3 consists of 14 residues. Germline assignment: CDR1 GTSNPN and CDR2 SVGIG (reference sequence). The germline V and J ends were trimmed by 0 bases and 5 bases, with 12 bases remaining between them. CDR3 in DNA: TGTGCCTGGAGTGTCAGGGGGGGGGTAGATACGCAGTATTTT. This codes for CAWSVRGGVDTQYF.

As to this clone: Mismatch with germline at one junction end may stem from a read error. V and J are TRBV7-7 and TRBJ2-1; 10 nucleotides line up with TRBD1. CDR1 and CDR2 (germline): SSHAT, FNYEAQ (reference sequence). The CDR3 runs 15 residues. CDR3 sequence: CASSPDRGGHNEQFF. CDR3 nucleotide sequence: TGTGCTAGCAGCCCGGACAGGGGGGGCCACAATGAGCAGTTCTTC.

This clone was seen a single time. This rearrangement joins TRBV28 to TRBJ1-1; possibly TRBD1 for D (6 bases). The CDR3 length is 12 residues. Germline V gene data show CDR1 as MDHEN and CDR2 as SYDVKM. V was clipped by 6 bases and J by 2 bases, with 7 bases between them. The CDR3 region is CASRTGNTEAFF. For the CDR3, the DNA is TGTGCCAGCAGGACAGGAAACACTGAAGCTTTCTTT.